The following is a T cell receptor (beta chain) sequence with its context. Its antigen is unidentified. The time point is: peripheral blood 6 weeks after treatment start. The data were taken from a study of PD-L1 blockade in urothelial cancer. Looking at the study overall: Patients took up atezolizumab around 2014 at 1,200 mg intravenously every 3 weeks. Enrolled patients had been treated previously with 0 to 3 chemotherapy regimens.

The repertoire was sequenced with immunoSEQ multiplex PCR; TCRdb's copy has only in-frame clones and lacks some. The repertoire holds about 45,000 clones, about 90% seen once, with approximately 7.9% in the top ten. Broader study findings: More expansion of tumor-associated blood clones, seen at 3 weeks, marked durable-benefit patients.

This CDR3 is 13 amino acids long. Germline V lookup: CDR1 MNHEY, CDR2 SMNVEV (reference sequence). V lost 6 bases to trimming and J lost 2 bases; unmatched junction nucleotides: 0. This TCR came from a man in his 70s with urothelial cancer. V gene TRBV27 combines with J gene TRBJ2-5; 10 bases match TRBD1. The sample consisted of PBMCs, taken around atezolizumab (anti-PD-L1) treatment. The CDR3 bases are TGTGCCAGCAGGGGACAGGGGCAAGAGACCCAGTACTTC. As protein: CASRGQGQETQYF.